This TCR beta chain was documented in a study of T-cell memory formation after mild COVID-19. Across the study: TCR clusters showed largely donor specificity. Notes on the study in general: Contracting clones, day 15 to 85, had balanced CD4/CD8, and later expanders favored CD4+. Memory cells collected pre-infection included some clones that later responded, suggesting cross-reactive memory joined.

This clonotype has only a few counts. The target antigen is unknown. TCR alpha and TCR beta cDNA libraries carrying sample barcodes and UMIs were produced by 5'RACE using constant-segment primers. TCRdb reprocessed the 5' RACE reads with MiXCR, giving one entry per CDR3 protein. The sample gives hundreds of thousands of distinct CDR3 sequences, about a sixth of which show up once; around a fifth is in the top ten. The V gene lost 5 bases and the J gene lost 0 bases, with 5 bases spanning the gap. The CDR3 is made up of 13 amino acids. Germline lookup yields CDR1 LNHDA and CDR2 SQIVND (reference sequence).

The receptor's source is a man aged 18 to 30 who had mild COVID-19 (a few samples of this study predate the infection). Cell type and time point are not known. Sequenced sample: PBMCs or a T cell subset sorted from them (not recorded which). The genes are TRBV19 and TRBJ2-1; D is unresolved. CDR3 residues: CASSHTSYNEQFF. CDR3 in DNA: TGTGCCAGTAGTCACACCTCCTACAATGAGCAGTTCTTC.